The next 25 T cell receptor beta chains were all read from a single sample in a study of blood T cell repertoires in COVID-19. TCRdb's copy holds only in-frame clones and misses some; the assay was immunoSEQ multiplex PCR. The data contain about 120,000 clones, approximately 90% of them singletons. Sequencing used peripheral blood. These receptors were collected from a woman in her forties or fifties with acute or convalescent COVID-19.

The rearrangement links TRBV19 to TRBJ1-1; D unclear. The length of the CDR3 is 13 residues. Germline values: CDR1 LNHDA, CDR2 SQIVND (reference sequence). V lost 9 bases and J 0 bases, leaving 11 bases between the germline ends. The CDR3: CASTRSMNTEAFF. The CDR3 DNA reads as TGTGCCAGCACGAGATCCATGAACACTGAAGCTTTCTTT.

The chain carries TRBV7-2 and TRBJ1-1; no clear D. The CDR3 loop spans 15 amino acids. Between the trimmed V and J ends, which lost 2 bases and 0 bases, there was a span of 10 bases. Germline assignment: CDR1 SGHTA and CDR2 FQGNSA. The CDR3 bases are TGTGCCAGCAGCTTACGGTCCGTAATGAACACTGAAGCTTTCTTT. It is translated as CASSLRSVMNTEAFF.

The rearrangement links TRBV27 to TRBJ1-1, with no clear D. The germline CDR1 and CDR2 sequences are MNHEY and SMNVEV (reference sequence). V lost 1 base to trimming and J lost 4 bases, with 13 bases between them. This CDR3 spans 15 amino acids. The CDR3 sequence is CASSLFPTAGTEAFF. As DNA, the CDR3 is TGTGCCAGCAGTTTATTTCCTACAGCGGGCACTGAAGCTTTCTTT.

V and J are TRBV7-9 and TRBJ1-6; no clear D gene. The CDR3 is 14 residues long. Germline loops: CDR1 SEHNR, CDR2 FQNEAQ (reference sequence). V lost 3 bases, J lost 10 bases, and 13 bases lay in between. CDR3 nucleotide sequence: TGTGCCAGCAGCTTGGCCAAGGGAGGATCACCCCTCCACTTT. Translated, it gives CASSLAKGGSPLHF.

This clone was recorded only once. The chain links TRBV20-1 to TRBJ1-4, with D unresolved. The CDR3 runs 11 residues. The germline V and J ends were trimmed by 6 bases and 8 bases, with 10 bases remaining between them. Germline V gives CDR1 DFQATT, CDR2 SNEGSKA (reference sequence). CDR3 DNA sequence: TGCAGTGCAGGATGGGAGGAAAAACTGTTTTTT. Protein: CSAGWEEKLFF.

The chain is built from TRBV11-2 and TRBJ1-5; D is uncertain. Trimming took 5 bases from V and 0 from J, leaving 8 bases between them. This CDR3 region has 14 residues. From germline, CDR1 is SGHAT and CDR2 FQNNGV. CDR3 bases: TGTGCCAGCAGCCTCTCTTATAGCAATCAGCCCCAGCATTTT. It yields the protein CASSLSYSNQPQHF.

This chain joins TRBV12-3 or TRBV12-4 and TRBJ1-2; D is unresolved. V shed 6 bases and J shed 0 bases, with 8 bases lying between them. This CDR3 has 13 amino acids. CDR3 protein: CASRRESNYGYTF. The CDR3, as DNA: TGTGCCAGCAGGAGGGAATCTAACTATGGCTACACCTTC.

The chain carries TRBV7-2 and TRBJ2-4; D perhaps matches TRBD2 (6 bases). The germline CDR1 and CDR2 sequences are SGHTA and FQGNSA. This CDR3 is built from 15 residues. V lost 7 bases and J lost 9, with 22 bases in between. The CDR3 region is CASNPGRGDFGIQYF. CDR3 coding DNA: TGTGCCAGCAATCCCGGGCGGGGAGATTTTGGCATTCAGTACTTC.

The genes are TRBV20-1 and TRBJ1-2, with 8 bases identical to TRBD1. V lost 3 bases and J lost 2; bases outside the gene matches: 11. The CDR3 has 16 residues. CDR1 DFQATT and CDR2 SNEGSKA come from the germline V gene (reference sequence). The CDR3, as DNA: TGCAGTGCTAGTGAGGTTAGGACAGGGTTGAACTATGGCTACACCTTC. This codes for CSASEVRTGLNYGYTF.

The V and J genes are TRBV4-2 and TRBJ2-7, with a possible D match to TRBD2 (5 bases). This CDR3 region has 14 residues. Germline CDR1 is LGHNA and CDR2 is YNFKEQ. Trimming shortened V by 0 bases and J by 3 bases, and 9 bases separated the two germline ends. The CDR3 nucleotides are TGTGCCAGCAGCCAAGAATTACTAGTCTACGAGCAGTACTTC. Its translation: CASSQELLVYEQYF.

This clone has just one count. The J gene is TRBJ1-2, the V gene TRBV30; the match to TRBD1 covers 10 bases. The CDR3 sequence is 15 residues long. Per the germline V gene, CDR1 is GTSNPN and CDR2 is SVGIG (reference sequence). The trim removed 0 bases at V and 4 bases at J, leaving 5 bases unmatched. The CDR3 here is CAWSVPTGGGYGYTF. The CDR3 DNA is TGTGCCTGGAGTGTACCGACAGGGGGCGGCTATGGCTACACCTTC. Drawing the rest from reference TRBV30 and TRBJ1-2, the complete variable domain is SQTIHQWPATLVQPVGSPLSLECTVEGTSNPNLYWYRQAAGRGLQLLFYSVGIGQISSEVPQNLSASRPQDRQFILSSKKLLLSDSGFYLCAWSVPTGGGYGYTFGSGTRLTVV.

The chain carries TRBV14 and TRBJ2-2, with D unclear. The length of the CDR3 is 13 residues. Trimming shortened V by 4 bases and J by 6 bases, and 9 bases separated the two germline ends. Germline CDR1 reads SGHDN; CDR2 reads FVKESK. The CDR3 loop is CASSRSPAGELFF. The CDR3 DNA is TGTGCCAGCAGCCGGAGTCCCGCCGGGGAGCTGTTTTTT.

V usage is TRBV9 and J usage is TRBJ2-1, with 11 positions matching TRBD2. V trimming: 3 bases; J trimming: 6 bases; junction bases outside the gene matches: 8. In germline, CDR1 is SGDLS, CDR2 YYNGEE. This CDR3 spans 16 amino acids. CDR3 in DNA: TGTGCCAGCAGCGCCGGACTAGCGGGCCGGGCCAATGAGCAGTTCTTC. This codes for CASSAGLAGRANEQFF.

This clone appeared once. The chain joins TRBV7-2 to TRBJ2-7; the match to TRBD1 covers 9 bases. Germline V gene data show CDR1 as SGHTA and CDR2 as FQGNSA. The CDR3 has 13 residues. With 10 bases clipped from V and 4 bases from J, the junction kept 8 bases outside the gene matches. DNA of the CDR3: TGTGCCACTGGAGGGACAGGGAGATACGAGCAGTACTTC. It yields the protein CATGGTGRYEQYF. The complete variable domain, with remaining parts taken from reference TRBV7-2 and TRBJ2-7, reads GAGVSQSPSNKVTEKGKDVELRCDPISGHTALYWYRQSLGQGLEFLIYFQGNSAPDKSGLPSDRFSAERTGGSVSTLTIQRTQQEDSAVYLCATGGTGRYEQYFGPGTRLTVT.

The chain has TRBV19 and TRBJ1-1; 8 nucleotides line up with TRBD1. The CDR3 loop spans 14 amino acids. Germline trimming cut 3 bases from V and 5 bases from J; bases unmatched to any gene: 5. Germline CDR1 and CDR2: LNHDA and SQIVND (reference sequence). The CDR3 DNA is TGTGCCAGTAGTATTGCCACAGGGGGAACTGAAGCTTTCTTT. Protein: CASSIATGGTEAFF. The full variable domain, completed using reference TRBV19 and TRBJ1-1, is DGGITQSPKYLFRKEGQNVTLSCEQNLNHDAMYWYRQDPGQGLRLIYYSQIVNDFQKGDIAEGYSVSREKKESFPLTVTSAQKNPTAFYLCASSIATGGTEAFFGQGTRLTVV.

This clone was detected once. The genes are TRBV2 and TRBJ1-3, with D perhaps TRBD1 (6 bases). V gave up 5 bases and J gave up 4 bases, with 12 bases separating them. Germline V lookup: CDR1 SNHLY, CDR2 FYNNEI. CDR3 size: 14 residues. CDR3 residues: CASSPQGQGNTIYF. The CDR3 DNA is TGTGCCAGCAGTCCCCAGGGGCAAGGAAACACCATATATTTT.

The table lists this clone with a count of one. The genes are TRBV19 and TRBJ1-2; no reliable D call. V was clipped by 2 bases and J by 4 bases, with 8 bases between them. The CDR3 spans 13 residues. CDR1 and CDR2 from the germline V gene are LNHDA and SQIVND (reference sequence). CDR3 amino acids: CASSIRAGYGYTF. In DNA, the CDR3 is TGTGCCAGTAGTATACGTGCGGGCTATGGCTACACCTTC.

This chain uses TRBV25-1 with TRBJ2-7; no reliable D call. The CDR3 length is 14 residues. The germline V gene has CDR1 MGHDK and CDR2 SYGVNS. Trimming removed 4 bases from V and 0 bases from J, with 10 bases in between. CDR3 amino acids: CASSALPFSYEQYF. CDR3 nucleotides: TGTGCCAGCAGTGCTCTACCCTTCTCCTACGAGCAGTACTTC.

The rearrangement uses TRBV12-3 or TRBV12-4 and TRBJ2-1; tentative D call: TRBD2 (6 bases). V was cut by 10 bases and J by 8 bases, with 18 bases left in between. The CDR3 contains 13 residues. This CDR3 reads CATARAAGYEQFF. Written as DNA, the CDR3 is TGTGCCACCGCCCGGGCGGCGGGGTATGAGCAGTTCTTC.

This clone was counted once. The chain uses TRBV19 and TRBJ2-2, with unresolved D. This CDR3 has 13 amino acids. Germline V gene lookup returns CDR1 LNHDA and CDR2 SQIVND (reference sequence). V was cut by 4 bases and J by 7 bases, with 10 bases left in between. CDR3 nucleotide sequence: TGTGCCAGTAGTAGTGGCTCGGGCGGGGAGCTGTTTTTT. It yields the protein CASSSGSGGELFF.

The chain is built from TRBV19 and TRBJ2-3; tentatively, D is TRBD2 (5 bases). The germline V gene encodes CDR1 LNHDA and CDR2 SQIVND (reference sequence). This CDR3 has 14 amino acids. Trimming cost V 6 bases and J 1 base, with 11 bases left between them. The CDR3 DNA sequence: TGTGCCAGTAGGGAGGTGGGAGGCACAGATACGCAGTATTTT. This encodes CASREVGGTDTQYF.

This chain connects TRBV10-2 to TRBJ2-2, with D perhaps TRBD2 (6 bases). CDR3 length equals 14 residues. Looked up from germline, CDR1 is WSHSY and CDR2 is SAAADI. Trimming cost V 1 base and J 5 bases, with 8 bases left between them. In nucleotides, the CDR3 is TGCGCCAGCAGTGAGTGGCTAGCGACCGGGGAGCTGTTTTTT. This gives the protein CASSEWLATGELFF.

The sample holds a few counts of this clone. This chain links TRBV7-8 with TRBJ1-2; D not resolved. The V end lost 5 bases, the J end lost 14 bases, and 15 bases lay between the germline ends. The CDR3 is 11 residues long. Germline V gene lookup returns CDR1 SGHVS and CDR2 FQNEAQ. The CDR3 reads CASSRGNGWTF. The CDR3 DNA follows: TGTGCCAGCAGCCGCGGGAACGGGTGGACCTTC. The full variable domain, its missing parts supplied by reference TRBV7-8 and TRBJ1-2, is GAGVSQSPRYKVAKRGQDVALRCDPISGHVSLFWYQQALGQGPEFLTYFQNEAQLDKSGLPSDRFFAERPEGSVSTLKIQRTQQEDSAVYLCASSRGNGWTFGSGTRLTVV.

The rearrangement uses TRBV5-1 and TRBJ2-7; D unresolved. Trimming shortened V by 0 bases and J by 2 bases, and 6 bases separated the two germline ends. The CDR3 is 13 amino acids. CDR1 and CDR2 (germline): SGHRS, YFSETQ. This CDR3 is CASSLARAYEQYF. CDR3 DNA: TGCGCCAGCAGCTTGGCACGGGCCTACGAGCAGTACTTC.

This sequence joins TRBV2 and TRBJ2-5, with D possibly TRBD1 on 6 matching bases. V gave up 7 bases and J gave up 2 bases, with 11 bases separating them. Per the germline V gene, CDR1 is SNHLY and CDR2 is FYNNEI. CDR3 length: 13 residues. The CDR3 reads CASTRTVQETQYF. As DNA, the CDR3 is TGTGCCAGCACCCGGACAGTACAAGAGACCCAGTACTTC.